The subject of this entry is one T cell receptor (beta chain). Its antigen remains undetermined. The input lacks base qualities; no much larger clone sits a single base away. Including the terminal cysteine and phenylalanine, the CDR3 comprises 14 residues. Only the CDR3 portion is preserved as DNA: 42 bases, with reading frame beginning at the first base. V sheds 0 bases and J sheds 6 bases, leaving 11 bases between their ends. Based on the germline V gene, the CDR1 and CDR2 sequences are MNHEY and SVGEGT. This entry belongs to a study of blood T cell repertoires in COVID-19 (dated by TCRdb to 2020 to 2021). About the investigation overall: Collaborator samples came from the United States, Italy and Spain and covered acute and convalescent phases of COVID-19. The prospective study material was composed of cDNA or gDNA derived from T cells, B-cell-depleted T cells, or PBMCs. Subjects who had been exposed to COVID-19, were actively infected with it, or had recovered from it provided the deeply sampled blood TCRbeta repertoires that made up the dataset. The repertoires were released in a freely available public database intended as a resource for research on the immune response to SARS-CoV-2. The samples were drawn from two sources: the first 160 participants of the ongoing ImmuneRACE study, and 1,200 or so subjects contributed by 6 global collaborators. Nearly every sample came with metadata listing a de-identified subject ID, COVID-19 status, age in years and sex. Where available, HLA class I and class II types were obtained from metadata supplied by the sample provider rather than from assay-based typing. Overall study results and their limits: The amount of clinical and demographic metadata varied by source and participant and was provided uncurated.

TCRbeta CDR3 regions were amplified from genomic DNA using the immunoSEQ Assay, a bias-controlled multiplex PCR. The published analysis was carried out like this. The number of nucleated cells in each sample was estimated by amplification of reference gene primers within the assay. Sequence reads were collapsed and filtered to measure the absolute abundance of every unique TCRbeta CDR3 rearrangement. For each sample, productive Simpson clonality was calculated as the square root of Simpson's diversity index across productive rearrangements. Held by TCRdb, this immuneACCESS table contains in-frame sequences only and omits some clones. Under half of the omission traces to an unresolved V gene where checked; the cause of the rest is unknown. D and trimming come from the DNA, and the V and J calls and clone size come from that table. The sample table contains fewer than 250,000 clones; only one count was recorded for more than 85% of them. The ten largest clones take up approximately 0.66% of the sample.

Whole blood was collected in K2EDTA tubes by collaborating institutions according to the institutions' own protocols. For TCRbeta analysis, collaborators shipped samples in one of three forms: frozen whole blood, isolated PBMCs, or DNA extracted from either of those sample types. Recombination connected TRBV6-2 or TRBV6-3 to TRBJ1-1; the D gene is unclear. The sequence was collected from a man aged 35-49 years with acute or convalescent COVID-19. Sequencing was done on a sample of peripheral blood. The DNA sequence is given as TGTGCCAGCAGTTACTCCTTCCCAGGTTCTGAAGCTTTCTTT. It codes for CASSYSFPGSEAFF.